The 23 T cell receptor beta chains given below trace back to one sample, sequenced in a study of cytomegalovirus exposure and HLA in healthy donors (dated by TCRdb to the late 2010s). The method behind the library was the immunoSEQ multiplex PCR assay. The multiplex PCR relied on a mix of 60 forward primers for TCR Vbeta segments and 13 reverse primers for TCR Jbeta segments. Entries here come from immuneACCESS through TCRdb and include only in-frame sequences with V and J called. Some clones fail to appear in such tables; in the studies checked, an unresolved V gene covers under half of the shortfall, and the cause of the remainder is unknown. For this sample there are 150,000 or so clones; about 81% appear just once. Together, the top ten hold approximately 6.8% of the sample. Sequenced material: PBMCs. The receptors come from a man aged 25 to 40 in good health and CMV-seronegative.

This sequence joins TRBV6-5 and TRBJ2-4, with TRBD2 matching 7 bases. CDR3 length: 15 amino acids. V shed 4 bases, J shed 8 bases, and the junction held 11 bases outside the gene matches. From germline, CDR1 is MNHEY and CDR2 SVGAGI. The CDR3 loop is CASSSGAAGDYIQYF. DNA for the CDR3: TGTGCCAGCAGTTCGGGTGCGGCGGGAGATTACATTCAGTACTTC.

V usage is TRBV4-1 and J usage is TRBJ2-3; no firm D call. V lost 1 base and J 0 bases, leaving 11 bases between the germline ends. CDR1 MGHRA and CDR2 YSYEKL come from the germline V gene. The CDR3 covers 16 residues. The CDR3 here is CASSQARGTSTDTQYF. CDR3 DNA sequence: TGCGCCAGCAGCCAAGCCCGAGGCACTAGCACAGATACGCAGTATTTT.

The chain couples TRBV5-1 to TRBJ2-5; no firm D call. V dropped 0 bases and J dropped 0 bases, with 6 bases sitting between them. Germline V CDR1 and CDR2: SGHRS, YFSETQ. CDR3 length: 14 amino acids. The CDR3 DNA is TGCGCCAGCAGCTTGGCCAGTTACCAAGAGACCCAGTACTTC. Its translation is CASSLASYQETQYF.

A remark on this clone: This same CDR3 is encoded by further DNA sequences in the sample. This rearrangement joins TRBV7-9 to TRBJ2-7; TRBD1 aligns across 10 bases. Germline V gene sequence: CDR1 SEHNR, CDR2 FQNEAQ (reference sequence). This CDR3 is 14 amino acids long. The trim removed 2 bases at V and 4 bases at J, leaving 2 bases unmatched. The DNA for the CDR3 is TGTGCCAGCAGCTTAAGACAGGGGGCTTACGAGCAGTACTTC. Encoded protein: CASSLRQGAYEQYF. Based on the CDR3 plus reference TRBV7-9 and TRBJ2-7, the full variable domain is DTGVSQNPRHKITKRGQNVTFRCDPISEHNRLYWYRQTLGQGPEFLTYFQNEAQLEKSRLLSDRFSAERPKGSFSTLEIQRTEQGDSAMYLCASSLRQGAYEQYFGPGTRLTVT.

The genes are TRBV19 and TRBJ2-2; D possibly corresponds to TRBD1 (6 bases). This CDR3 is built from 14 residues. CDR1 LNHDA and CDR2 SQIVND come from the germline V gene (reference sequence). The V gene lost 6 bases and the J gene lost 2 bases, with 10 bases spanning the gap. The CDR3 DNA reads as TGTGCCAGTAGACAGGGTGGAAACACCGGGGAGCTGTTTTTT. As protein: CASRQGGNTGELFF.

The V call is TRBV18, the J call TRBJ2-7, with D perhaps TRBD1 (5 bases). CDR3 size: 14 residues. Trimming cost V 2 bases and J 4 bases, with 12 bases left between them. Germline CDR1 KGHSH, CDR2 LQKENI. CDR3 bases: TGTGCCAGCTCACCAAGGCAGGGTGGTTACGAGCAGTACTTC. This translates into CASSPRQGGYEQYF. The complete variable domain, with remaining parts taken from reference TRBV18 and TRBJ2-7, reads NAGVMQNPRHLVRRRGQEARLRCSPMKGHSHVYWYRQLPEEGLKFMVYLQKENIIDESGMPKERFSAEFPKEGPSILRIQQVVRGDSAAYFCASSPRQGGYEQYFGPGTRLTVT.

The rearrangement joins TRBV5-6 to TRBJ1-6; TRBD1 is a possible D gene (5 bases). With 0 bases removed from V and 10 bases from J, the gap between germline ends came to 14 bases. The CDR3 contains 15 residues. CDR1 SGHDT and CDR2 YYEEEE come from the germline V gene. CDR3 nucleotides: TGTGCCAGCAGCTTGGGTGCGGGGCTCGGGTCACCCCTCCACTTT. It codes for CASSLGAGLGSPLHF.

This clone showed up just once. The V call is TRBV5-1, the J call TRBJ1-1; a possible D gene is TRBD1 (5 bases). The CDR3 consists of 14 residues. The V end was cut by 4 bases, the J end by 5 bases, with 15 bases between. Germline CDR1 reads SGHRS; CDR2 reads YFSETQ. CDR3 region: CASSLSRGGTEAFF. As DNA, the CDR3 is TGCGCCAGCAGCCTATCTCGTGGGGGGACTGAAGCTTTCTTT.

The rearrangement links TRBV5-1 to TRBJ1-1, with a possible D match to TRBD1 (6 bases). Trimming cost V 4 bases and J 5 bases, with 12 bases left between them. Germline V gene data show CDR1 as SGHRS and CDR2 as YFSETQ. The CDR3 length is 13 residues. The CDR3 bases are TGCGCCAGCAGCGGGGGCGCAGGGACTGAAGCTTTCTTT. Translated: CASSGGAGTEAFF. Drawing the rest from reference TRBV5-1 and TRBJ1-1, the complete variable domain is KAGVTQTPRYLIKTRGQQVTLSCSPISGHRSVSWYQQTPGQGLQFLFEYFSETQRNKGNFPGRFSGRQFSNSRSEMNVSTLELGDSALYLCASSGGAGTEAFFGQGTRLTVV.

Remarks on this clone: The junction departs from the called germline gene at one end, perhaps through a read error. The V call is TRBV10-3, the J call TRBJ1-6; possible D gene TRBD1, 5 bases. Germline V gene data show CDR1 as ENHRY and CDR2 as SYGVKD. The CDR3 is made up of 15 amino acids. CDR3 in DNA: TGTGCCATCAGTGAAAGGGGCAGGACGAATTTACCCCTCCACTTT. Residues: CAISERGRTNLPLHF.

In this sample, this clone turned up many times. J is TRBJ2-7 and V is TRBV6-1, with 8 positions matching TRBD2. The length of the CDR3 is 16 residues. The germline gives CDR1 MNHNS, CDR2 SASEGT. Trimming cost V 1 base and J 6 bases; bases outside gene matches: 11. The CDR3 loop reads CASSEEEGSGGREQYF. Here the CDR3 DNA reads TGTGCCAGCAGTGAAGAGGAAGGATCGGGAGGGCGCGAGCAGTACTTC.

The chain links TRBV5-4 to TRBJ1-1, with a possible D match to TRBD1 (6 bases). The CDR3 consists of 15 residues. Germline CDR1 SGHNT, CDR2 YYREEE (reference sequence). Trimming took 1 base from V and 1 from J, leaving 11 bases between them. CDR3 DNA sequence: TGTGCCAGCAGCTTGTGGAACAGGGAGAACACTGAAGCTTTCTTT. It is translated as CASSLWNRENTEAFF.

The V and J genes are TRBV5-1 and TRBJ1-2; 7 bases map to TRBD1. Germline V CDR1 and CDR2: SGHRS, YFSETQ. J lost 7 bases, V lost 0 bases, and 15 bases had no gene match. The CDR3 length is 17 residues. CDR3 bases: TGCGCCAGCAGCTTGGCTCGGACAGGCCAGGGGTTTTCTGGCTACACCTTC. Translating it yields CASSLARTGQGFSGYTF.

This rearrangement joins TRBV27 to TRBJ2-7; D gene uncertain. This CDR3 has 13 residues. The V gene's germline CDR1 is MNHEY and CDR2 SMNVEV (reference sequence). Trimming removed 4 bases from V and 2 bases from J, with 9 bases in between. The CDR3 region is CASSSRMTYEQYF. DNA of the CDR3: TGTGCCAGCAGTTCGCGGATGACCTACGAGCAGTACTTC.

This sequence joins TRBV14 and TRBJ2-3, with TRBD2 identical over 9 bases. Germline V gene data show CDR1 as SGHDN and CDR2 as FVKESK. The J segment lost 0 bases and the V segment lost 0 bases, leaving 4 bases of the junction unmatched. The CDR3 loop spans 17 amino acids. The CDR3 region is CASSQDISGRSTDTQYF. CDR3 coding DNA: TGTGCCAGCAGCCAAGACATTAGCGGGAGAAGCACAGATACGCAGTATTTT.

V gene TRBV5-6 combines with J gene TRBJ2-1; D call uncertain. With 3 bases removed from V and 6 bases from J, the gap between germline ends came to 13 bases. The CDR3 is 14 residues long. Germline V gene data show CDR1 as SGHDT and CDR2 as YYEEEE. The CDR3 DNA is TGTGCCAGCAGCTGGATGACAACCCCCAATGAGCAGTTCTTC. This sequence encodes CASSWMTTPNEQFF.

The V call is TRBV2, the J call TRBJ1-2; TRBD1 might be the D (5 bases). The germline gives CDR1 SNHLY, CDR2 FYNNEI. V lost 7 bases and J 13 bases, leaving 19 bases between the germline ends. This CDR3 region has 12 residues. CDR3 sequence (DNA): TGTGCCAGCAACCCCGACAGTCTGACGTTCACCTTC. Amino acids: CASNPDSLTFTF.

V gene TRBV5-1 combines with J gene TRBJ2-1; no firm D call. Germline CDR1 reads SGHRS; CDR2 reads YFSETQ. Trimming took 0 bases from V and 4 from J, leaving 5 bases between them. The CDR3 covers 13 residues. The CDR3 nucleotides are TGCGCCAGCAGCTTGGATCATTACAATGAGCAGTTCTTC. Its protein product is CASSLDHYNEQFF.

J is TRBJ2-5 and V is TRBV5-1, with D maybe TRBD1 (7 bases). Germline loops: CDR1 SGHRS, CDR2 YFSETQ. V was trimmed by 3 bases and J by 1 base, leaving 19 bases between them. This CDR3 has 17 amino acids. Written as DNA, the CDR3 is TGCGCCAGCAGCTGGGGGGACAGCCCAACCTCCCAAGAGACCCAGTACTTC. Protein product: CASSWGDSPTSQETQYF.

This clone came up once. Here the CDR3 reads CASSSGLLYGYTF. The CDR3 coding sequence is TGTGCCAGCAGCTCTGGACTGCTCTATGGCTACACCTTC. The V and J genes are TRBV28 and TRBJ1-2; no clear D gene. The germline V gene has CDR1 MDHEN and CDR2 SYDVKM. Trimming removed 6 bases from V and 4 bases from J, with 12 bases in between. The CDR3 has 13 amino acids.

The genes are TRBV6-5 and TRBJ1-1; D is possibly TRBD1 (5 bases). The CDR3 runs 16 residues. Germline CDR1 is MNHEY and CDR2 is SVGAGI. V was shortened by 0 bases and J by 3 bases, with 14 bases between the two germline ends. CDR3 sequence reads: CASSYSSGRADTEAFF. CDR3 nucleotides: TGTGCCAGCAGTTACTCTTCGGGCAGGGCGGACACTGAAGCTTTCTTT.

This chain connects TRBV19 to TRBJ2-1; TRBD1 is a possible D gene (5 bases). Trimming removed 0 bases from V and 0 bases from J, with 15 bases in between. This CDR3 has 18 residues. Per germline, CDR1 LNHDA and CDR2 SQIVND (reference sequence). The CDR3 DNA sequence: TGTGCCAGTAGTATAGATCTATTTAGGGGTGGCTCCTACAATGAGCAGTTCTTC. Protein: CASSIDLFRGGSYNEQFF.

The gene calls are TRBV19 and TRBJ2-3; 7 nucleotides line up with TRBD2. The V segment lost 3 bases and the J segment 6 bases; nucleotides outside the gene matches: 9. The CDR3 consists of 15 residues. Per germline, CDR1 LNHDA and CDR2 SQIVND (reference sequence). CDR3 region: CASSIPQREVDTQYF. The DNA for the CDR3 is TGTGCCAGTAGTATCCCCCAGCGGGAAGTGGATACGCAGTATTTT.